This T cell receptor (beta chain) was documented in a study of response to subunit inactivated influenza vaccine. General study points: Only a handful of new T cells, the authors suggested, are recruited with each seasonal influenza vaccination.

TCRdb re-called the RT-PCR reads with MiXCR, one entry per CDR3 protein. This table has hundreds of thousands of distinct CDR3 sequences, roughly 8.2% appearing once. Germline CDR1 is MNHEY and CDR2 is SMNVEV (reference sequence). Losses at the gene ends were 6 bases for V and 1 base for J; bases not matched to a gene: 11. The CDR3 covers 17 residues. Concerning this clonotype itself: The antigen remains unidentified.

Material: PBMCs from blood, obtained less than 25 months after vaccination. This clonotype was sampled from a man between 50 and 75 years old who received an inactivated influenza vaccine. The chain has TRBV27 and TRBJ1-4; 7 bases align to TRBD1. The CDR3 DNA reads TGTGCCAGCAGACCACAGGGGAGCGTGGGAACTAATGAAAAACTGTTTTTT. Encoded protein: CASRPQGSVGTNEKLFF.